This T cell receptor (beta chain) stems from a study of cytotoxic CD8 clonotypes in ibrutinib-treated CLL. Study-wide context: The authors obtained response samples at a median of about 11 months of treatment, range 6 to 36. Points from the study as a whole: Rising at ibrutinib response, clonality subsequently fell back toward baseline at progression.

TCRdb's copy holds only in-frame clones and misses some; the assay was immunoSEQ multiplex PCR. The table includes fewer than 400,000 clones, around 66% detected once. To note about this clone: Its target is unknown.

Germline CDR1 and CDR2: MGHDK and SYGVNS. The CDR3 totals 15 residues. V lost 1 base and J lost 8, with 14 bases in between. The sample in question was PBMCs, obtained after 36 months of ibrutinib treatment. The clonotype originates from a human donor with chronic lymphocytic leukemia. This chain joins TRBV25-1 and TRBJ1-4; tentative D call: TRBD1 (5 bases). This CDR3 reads CASSEFEGAREKLFF. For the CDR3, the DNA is TGTGCCAGCAGTGAATTTGAAGGGGCGAGAGAAAAACTGTTTTTT.